The entry below gives a single T cell receptor beta chain sequence along with its context. This entry belongs to a study of blood T cells in healthy people across ages. Using a J-beta primer mix together with a sample-barcoded 5' primer, a second PCR was run for about 7 to 12 cycles. TCRdb used MiXCR to reprocess the 5' RACE reads, holding one entry per CDR3 protein. The sample contains around 1.1 million distinct CDR3 sequences, around two fifths of which appear only once. Germline CDR1 SQVTM, CDR2 ANQGSEA. This CDR3 comprises 14 residues. V lost 2 bases, J lost 3 bases, and 13 bases lay in between. The clonotype originates from a man aged 18 to 29 in good health. V gene TRBV29-1 combines with J gene TRBJ1-1; D might be TRBD1 (6 bases). The sequencing sample was made of blood. CDR3 amino acids: CSVELWTAYTEAFF. The CDR3 region has the DNA TGCAGCGTTGAACTTTGGACAGCTTACACTGAAGCTTTCTTT.